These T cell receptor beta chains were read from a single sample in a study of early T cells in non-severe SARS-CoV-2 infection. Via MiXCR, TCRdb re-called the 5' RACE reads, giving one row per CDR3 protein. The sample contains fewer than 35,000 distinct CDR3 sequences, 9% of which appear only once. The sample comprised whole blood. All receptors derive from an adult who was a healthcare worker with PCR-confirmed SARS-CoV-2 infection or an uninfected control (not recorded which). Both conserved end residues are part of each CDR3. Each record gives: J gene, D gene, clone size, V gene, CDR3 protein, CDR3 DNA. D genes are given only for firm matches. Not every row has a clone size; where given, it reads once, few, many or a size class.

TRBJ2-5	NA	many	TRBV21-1	CASRKVVRGWDQETQYF	TGTGCCAGCAGGAAAGTTGTACGGGGTTGGGACCAAGAGACCCAGTACTTC
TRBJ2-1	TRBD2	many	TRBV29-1	CSTTSGGPVNQQFF	TGCAGCACCACTAGCGGGGGGCCCGTAAATCAGCAGTTCTTC
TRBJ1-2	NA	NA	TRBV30	CAWSVQGGGYTF	TGTGCCTGGAGTGTACAGGGAGGGGGCTACACCTTC
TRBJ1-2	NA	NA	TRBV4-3	CASSQDTGTTYGYTF	TGCGCCAGCAGCCAAGACACCGGGACAACCTATGGCTACACCTTC
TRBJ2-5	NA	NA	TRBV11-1	CASSRPSGETQYF	TGTGCCAGCAGCCGTCCGTCTGGGGAGACCCAGTACTTC
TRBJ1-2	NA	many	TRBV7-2	CASSPGRGGYTF	TGTGCCAGCAGCCCGGGGAGGGGCGGCTACACCTTC
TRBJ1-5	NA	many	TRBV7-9	CASSLAGGDQPQHF	TGTGCCAGCAGCTTAGCAGGGGGTGACCAGCCCCAGCATTTT
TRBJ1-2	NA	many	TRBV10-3	CAISESVGALSYGYTF	TGTGCCATCAGTGAGTCGGTCGGCGCTCTAAGCTATGGCTACACCTTC
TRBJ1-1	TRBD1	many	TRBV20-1	CSAGDSLNTEAFF	TGCAGTGCGGGGGACAGCCTGAACACTGAAGCTTTCTTT
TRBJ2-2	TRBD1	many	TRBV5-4	CASSPLGQGILGAGELFF	TGTGCCAGCAGCCCACTCGGACAGGGCATCTTGGGTGCCGGGGAGCTGTTTTTT
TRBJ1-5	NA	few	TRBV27	CASSLSAAGYASNQPQHF	TGTGCCAGCAGTTTATCGGCGGCAGGGTACGCTAGCAATCAGCCCCAGCATTTT
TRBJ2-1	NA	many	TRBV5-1	CASSLASVYNEQFF	TGCGCCAGCAGCTTGGCCTCGGTCTACAATGAGCAGTTCTTC
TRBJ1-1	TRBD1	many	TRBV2	CASSRQGYTEAFF	TGTGCCAGCAGCCGACAGGGCTACACTGAAGCTTTCTTT
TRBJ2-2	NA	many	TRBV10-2	CATEPNTGELFF	TGCGCCACCGAGCCGAACACCGGGGAGCTGTTTTTT
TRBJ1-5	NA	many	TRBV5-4	CASSLAPSDQPQHF	TGTGCCAGCAGCTTAGCCCCATCCGATCAGCCCCAGCATTTT
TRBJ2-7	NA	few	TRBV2	CASSDGISYEQYF	TGTGCCAGCAGTGACGGAATCTCCTACGAGCAGTACTTC
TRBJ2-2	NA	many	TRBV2	CARAWDRANTGELFF	TGTGCCAGGGCCTGGGACCGCGCGAACACCGGGGAGCTGTTTTTT
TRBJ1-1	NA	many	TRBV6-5	CASSYRWARDTEAFF	TGTGCCAGCAGTTACAGGTGGGCGAGAGACACTGAAGCTTTCTTT
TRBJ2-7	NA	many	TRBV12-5	CASSRSPIYEQYF	TGTGCTAGTTCTCGAAGTCCGATCTACGAGCAGTACTTC
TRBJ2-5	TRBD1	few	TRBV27	CASRTGQGRQETQYF	TGTGCCAGCAGAACCGGACAGGGGAGGCAAGAGACCCAGTACTTC
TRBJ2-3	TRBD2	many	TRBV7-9	CASSLNPGSGGGTDTQYF	TGTGCCAGCAGCTTAAACCCAGGGAGCGGGGGGGGCACAGATACGCAGTATTTT
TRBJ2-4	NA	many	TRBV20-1	CSARSGETRKGQYF	TGCAGTGCTAGATCGGGGGAAACGAGGAAGGGTCAGTACTTC
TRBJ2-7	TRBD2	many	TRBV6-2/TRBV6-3	CASSRGLLIEQYF	TGTGCCAGCAGCCGGGGACTACTGATCGAGCAGTACTTC
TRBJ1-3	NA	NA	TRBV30	CAWSMVGNTIYF	TGTGCCTGGAGCATGGTGGGAAACACCATATATTTT
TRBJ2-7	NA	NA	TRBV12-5	CASGTSLRQYEQYF	TGTGCTAGTGGTACAAGTCTGCGGCAGTACGAGCAGTACTTC
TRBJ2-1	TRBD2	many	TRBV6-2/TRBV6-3	CASGISGGNEQFF	TGTGCCAGCGGAATTAGCGGGGGCAATGAGCAGTTCTTC
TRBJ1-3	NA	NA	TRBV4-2	CASSQSENSGNTIYF	TGTGCCAGCAGCCAGAGCGAGAACTCTGGAAACACCATATATTTT
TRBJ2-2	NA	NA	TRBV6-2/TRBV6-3	CASWDRIGELFF	TGTGCCAGCTGGGACCGAATCGGGGAGCTGTTTTTT
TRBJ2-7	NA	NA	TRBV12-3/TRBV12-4	CASSLTTYEQYF	TGTGCCAGCAGTCTGACTACCTACGAGCAGTACTTC
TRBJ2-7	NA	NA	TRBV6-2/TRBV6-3	CASSYPGSYEQYF	TGTGCCAGCAGTTACCCTGGGTCCTACGAGCAGTACTTC
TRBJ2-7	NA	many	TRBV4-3	CASSQEGQIYEQYF	TGCGCCAGCAGCCAAGAGGGCCAGATTTACGAGCAGTACTTC
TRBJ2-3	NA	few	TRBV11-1	CASSLARPDTQYF	TGTGCCAGCAGCTTAGCTCGGCCAGATACGCAGTATTTT
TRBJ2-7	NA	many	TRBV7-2	CASSLDGTSSYEQYF	TGTGCCAGCAGCTTAGATGGGACATCGTCCTACGAGCAGTACTTC
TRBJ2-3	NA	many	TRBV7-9	CASSLQEPRRGDTQYF	TGTGCCAGCAGCTTACAAGAACCCAGGCGTGGAGATACGCAGTATTTT
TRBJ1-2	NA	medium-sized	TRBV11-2	CASSLGGDGYTF	TGTGCCAGCAGCTTAGGAGGGGATGGCTACACCTTC
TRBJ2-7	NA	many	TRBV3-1	CASSQAAGTVYEQYF	TGTGCCAGCAGCCAAGCGGCAGGGACTGTCTACGAGCAGTACTTC
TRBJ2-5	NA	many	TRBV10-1	CASSEASLETQYF	TGCGCCAGCAGTGAGGCCAGCCTCGAGACCCAGTACTTC
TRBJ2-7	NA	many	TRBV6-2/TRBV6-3	CASSYEPGGIREQYF	TGTGCCAGCAGTTACGAGCCAGGGGGGATCCGGGAGCAGTACTTC
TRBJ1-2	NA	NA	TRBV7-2	CASSLLAIGQGYTF	TGTGCCAGCAGCTTATTAGCAATTGGCCAAGGCTACACCTTC
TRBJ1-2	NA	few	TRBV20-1	CSARDQAERDTF	TGCAGTGCTAGAGATCAGGCAGAGCGTGACACCTTC